This T cell receptor beta chain came from a study of blood T cell repertoires in COVID-19. TCRdb's table, derived via immunoSEQ multiplex PCR, lists solely in-frame clones and lacks some. In the table there are 250,000 or so clones, about 90% of which are singletons. The CDR3 sequence is 20 residues long. J was trimmed by 5 bases and V by 1 base; bases with no gene match: 17. Germline V gene sequence: CDR1 LGHDT, CDR2 YNNKEL (reference sequence). The gene calls are TRBV3-1 (or the pseudogene TRBV3-2) and TRBJ1-6; 7 nucleotides align to TRBD1. What was sequenced was PBMCs or T cells enriched from blood (not recorded which). The sequence was obtained from a man aged 25 to 40 who had recovered from COVID-19. CDR3 region: CASSQGEDRHFQDHNSPLHF. In DNA form, the CDR3 reads TGTGCCAGCAGCCAAGGTGAGGACAGGCATTTTCAAGACCATAATTCACCCCTCCACTTT.